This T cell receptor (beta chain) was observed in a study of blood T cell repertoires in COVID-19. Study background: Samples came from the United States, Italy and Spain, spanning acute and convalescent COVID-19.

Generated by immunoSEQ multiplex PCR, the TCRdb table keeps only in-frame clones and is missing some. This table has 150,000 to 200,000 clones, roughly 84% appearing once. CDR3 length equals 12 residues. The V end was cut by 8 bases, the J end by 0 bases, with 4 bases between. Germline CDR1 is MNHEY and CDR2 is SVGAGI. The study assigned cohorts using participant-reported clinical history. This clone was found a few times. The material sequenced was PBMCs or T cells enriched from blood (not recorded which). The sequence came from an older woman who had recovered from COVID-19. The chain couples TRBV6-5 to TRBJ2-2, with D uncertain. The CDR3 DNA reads TGTGCCAGCTTTACGAACACCGGGGAGCTGTTTTTT. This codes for CASFTNTGELFF.